These 5 T cell receptor beta chains originate from one sample sequenced in a study of T cell responses to AZD1222 COVID-19 vaccine. The data were produced by immunoSEQ multiplex PCR, yet TCRdb's version contains in-frame clones alone and is incomplete. The table shows around 140,000 clones, with about 93% occurring only once. The sample was peripheral blood, taken on day 0 of AZD1222 vaccination. The receptors were gathered from an adult in good health.

V usage is TRBV18 and J usage is TRBJ2-2; TRBD2 is a possible D gene (6 bases). Between the trimmed V and J ends, which lost 5 bases and 7 bases, there was a span of 11 bases. Germline CDR1 reads KGHSH; CDR2 reads LQKENI. This CDR3 spans 13 amino acids. The CDR3 region is CASSLTRDGELFF. DNA for the CDR3: TGTGCCAGCTCATTGACTAGAGACGGGGAGCTGTTTTTT. The full variable domain, with the rest looked up from reference TRBV18 and TRBJ2-2, is NAGVMQNPRHLVRRRGQEARLRCSPMKGHSHVYWYRQLPEEGLKFMVYLQKENIIDESGMPKERFSAEFPKEGPSILRIQQVVRGDSAAYFCASSLTRDGELFFGEGSRLTVL.

The V and J genes are TRBV6-5 and TRBJ2-7, with 7 positions matching TRBD2. J lost 5 bases, V lost 6 bases, and 7 bases had no gene match. Germline V gene data show CDR1 as MNHEY and CDR2 as SVGAGI. The CDR3 has 13 residues. The CDR3: CASRLTSFNEQYF. The DNA for the CDR3 is TGTGCCAGCAGGTTGACTAGCTTCAACGAGCAGTACTTC.

The chain is built from TRBV6-1 and TRBJ1-3; no definite D call. Germline CDR1 reads MNHNS; CDR2 reads SASEGT. Trimming left V 3 bases short and J 4 bases short, with 10 bases between. The CDR3 covers 14 residues. Here the CDR3 reads CASSDSLIGNTIYF. CDR3 coding DNA: TGTGCCAGCAGTGACAGCCTTATAGGAAACACCATATATTTT.

V usage is TRBV3-1 (or the pseudogene TRBV3-2) and J usage is TRBJ1-1; 12 nucleotides match TRBD1. The CDR3 runs to 16 residues. In germline, CDR1 is LGHDT, CDR2 YNNKEL (reference sequence). Trimming removed 2 bases from V and 2 bases from J; junction bases left unmatched: 3. CDR3 region: CASSQTGQGANTEAFF. The CDR3 DNA follows: TGTGCCAGCAGCCAAACGGGACAGGGGGCAAACACTGAAGCTTTCTTT.

This chain uses TRBV7-9 with TRBJ2-7, with D perhaps TRBD2 (6 bases). CDR1 SEHNR and CDR2 FQNEAQ come from the germline V gene (reference sequence). The length of the CDR3 is 15 residues. Trimming took 1 base from V and 2 from J, leaving 12 bases between them. The CDR3: CASSLGAGLAYEQYF. CDR3 coding DNA: TGTGCCAGCAGCTTAGGGGCGGGATTAGCCTACGAGCAGTACTTC.